This T cell receptor (beta chain) was sequenced in a study of cytomegalovirus exposure and HLA in healthy donors. Overall study findings and caveats: Information on immune exposure was restricted to one variable (CMV serostatus).

The CDR3 has 14 residues. V lost 4 bases and J lost 4; bases outside the gene matches: 4. Germline V gene lookup returns CDR1 SEHNR and CDR2 FQNEAQ (reference sequence). This clone was seen a handful of times. Its specificity is not known. Primers: 60 Vbeta forward and 13 Jbeta reverse. Some clones are missing from TCRdb's copy, which holds only in-frame ones; the method was immunoSEQ multiplex PCR. This table has fewer than 100,000 clones, around 80% appearing once. The sequenced sample was PBMCs. The genes are TRBV7-9 and TRBJ2-7, with TRBD1 matching over 10 bases. This TCR was sampled from a man in his sixties in good health and CMV-seropositive. The DNA of the CDR3 is TGTGCCAGCAGCTCAGGGACAGGGGAGTACGAGCAGTACTTC. Translating gives CASSSGTGEYEQYF.